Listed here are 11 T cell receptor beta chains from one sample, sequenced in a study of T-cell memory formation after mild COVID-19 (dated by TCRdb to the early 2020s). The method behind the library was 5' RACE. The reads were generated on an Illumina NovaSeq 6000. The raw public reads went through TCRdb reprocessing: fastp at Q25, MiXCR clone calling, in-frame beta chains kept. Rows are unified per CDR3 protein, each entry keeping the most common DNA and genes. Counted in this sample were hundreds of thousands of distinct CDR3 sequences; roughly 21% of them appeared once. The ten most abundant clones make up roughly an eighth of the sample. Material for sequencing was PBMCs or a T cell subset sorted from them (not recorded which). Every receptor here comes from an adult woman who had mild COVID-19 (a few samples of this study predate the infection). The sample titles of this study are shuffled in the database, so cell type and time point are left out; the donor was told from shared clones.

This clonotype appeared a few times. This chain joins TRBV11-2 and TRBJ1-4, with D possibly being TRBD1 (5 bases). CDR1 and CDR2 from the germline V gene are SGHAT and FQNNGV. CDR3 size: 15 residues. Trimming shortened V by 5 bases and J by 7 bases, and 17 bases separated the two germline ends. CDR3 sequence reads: CASSARAGNFEKLFF. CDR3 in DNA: TGTGCCAGCAGCGCCCGAGCAGGGAACTTTGAAAAACTGTTTTTT.

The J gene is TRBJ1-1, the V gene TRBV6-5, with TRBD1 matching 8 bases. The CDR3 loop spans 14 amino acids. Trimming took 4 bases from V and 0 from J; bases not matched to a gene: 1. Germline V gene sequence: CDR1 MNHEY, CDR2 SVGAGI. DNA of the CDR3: TGTGCCAGCAGTTTACAGGGGGTGAACACTGAAGCTTTCTTT. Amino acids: CASSLQGVNTEAFF.

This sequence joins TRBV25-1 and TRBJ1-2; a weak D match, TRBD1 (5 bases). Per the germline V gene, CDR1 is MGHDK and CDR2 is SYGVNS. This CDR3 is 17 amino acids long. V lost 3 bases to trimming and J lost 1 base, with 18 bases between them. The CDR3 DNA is TGTGCCAGCAGTGACCCGACAGTTTGGCCCCGTAACTATGGCTACACCTTC. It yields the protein CASSDPTVWPRNYGYTF.

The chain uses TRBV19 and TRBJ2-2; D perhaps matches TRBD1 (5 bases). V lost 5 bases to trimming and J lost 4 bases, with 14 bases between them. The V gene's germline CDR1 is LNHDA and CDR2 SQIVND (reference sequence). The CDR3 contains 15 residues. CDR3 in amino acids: CASSLMGRSTGELFF. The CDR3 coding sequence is TGTGCCAGTAGTCTTATGGGGCGTAGCACCGGGGAGCTGTTTTTT.

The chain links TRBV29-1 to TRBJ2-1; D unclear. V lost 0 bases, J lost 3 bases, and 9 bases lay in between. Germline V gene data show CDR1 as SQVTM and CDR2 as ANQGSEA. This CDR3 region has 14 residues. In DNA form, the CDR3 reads TGCAGCGTTGAAGATAAAATGGGCTACAATGAGCAGTTCTTC. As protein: CSVEDKMGYNEQFF.

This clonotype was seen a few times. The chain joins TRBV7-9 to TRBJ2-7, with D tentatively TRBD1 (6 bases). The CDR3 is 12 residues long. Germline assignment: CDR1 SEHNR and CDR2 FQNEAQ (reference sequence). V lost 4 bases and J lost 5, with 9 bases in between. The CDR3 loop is CASSWDIDEQYF. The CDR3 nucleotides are TGTGCCAGCAGCTGGGACATTGACGAGCAGTACTTC.

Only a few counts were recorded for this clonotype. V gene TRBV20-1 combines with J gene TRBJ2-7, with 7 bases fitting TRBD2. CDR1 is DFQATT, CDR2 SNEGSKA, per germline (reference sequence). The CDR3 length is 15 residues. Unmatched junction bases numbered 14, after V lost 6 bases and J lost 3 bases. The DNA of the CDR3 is TGCAGTGCCAACGTAGGAGGGCGCGGGGGCTACGAGCAGTACTTC. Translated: CSANVGGRGGYEQYF.

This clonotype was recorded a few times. The CDR3 bases are TGCGCCAGCAGCTTTGACCGGGAGACCCAGTACTTC. It is translated as CASSFDRETQYF. The chain is built from TRBV5-1 and TRBJ2-5; no definite D call. V gave up 2 bases and J gave up 5 bases, with 7 bases separating them. The CDR3 extends over 12 amino acids. CDR1 and CDR2 from the germline V gene are SGHRS and YFSETQ. Supplemented by reference TRBV5-1 and TRBJ2-5, the full variable domain reads KAGVTQTPRYLIKTRGQQVTLSCSPISGHRSVSWYQQTPGQGLQFLFEYFSETQRNKGNFPGRFSGRQFSNSRSEMNVSTLELGDSALYLCASSFDRETQYFGPGTRLLVL.

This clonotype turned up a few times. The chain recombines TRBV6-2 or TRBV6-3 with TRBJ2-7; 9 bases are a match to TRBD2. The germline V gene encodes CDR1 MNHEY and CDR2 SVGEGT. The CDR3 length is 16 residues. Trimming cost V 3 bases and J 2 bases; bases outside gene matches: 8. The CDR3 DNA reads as TGTGCCAGCAGTTATTCTCCTAGCGGGGCAACCTACGAGCAGTACTTC. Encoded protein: CASSYSPSGATYEQYF.

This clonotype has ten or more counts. The CDR3 DNA reads as TGTGCCAGCAGCTTAGCGGCCGGGGAGACCCAGTACTTC. This encodes CASSLAAGETQYF. V is TRBV7-9 and J is TRBJ2-5, with D uncertain. V shed 0 bases and J shed 5 bases, with 7 bases lying between them. Germline lookup yields CDR1 SEHNR and CDR2 FQNEAQ (reference sequence). The CDR3 contains 13 residues.

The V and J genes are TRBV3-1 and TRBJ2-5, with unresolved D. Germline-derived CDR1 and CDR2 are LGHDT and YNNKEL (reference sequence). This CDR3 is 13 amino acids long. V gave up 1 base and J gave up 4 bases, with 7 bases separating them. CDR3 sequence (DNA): TGTGCCAGCAGCCAAGCCGGCGGAGAGACCCAGTACTTC. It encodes CASSQAGGETQYF.